This T cell receptor (beta chain) stems from a study of Graves' ophthalmopathy and Graves' hyperthyroidism. Study as a whole: Peripheral blood was gathered at first diagnosis, ahead of any treatment whatsoever. Broader study findings: Among expanded thyroid clonotypes above 0.001 frequency, most also occurred in blood.

Diagnostic conclusions were grounded in clinical symptoms, serum thyroxine, TRAb, thyroid ultrasound and orbital computed tomography. PBMCs came from 8.5 to 10 ml of fresh peripheral blood. Amplifying from RNA transcripts, the study obtained TCR beta CDR3 regions. HTBI primers primed a first-round RT-PCR, and a second-round multiplex PCR followed. TCRdb ran MiXCR on the multiplex PCR reads and lists one entry per CDR3 protein. The sample holds around 670,000 distinct CDR3 sequences; roughly 40% are singletons and the top ten take 44%. Ten or more counts support this clonotype. Its target is not known. The length of the CDR3 is 15 residues. Germline loops: CDR1 MGHDK, CDR2 SYGVNS. V lost 0 bases and J 4 bases, leaving 12 bases between the germline ends.

Sequencing was carried out using peripheral blood. The chain employs TRBV25-1 and TRBJ1-1, with D uncertain. This receptor was identified in an adult man with Graves' ophthalmopathy. This CDR3 is CASSEYLTYPTEAFF. The CDR3 region has the DNA TGTGCCAGCAGTGAATACCTGACGTACCCCACTGAAGCTTTCTTT.